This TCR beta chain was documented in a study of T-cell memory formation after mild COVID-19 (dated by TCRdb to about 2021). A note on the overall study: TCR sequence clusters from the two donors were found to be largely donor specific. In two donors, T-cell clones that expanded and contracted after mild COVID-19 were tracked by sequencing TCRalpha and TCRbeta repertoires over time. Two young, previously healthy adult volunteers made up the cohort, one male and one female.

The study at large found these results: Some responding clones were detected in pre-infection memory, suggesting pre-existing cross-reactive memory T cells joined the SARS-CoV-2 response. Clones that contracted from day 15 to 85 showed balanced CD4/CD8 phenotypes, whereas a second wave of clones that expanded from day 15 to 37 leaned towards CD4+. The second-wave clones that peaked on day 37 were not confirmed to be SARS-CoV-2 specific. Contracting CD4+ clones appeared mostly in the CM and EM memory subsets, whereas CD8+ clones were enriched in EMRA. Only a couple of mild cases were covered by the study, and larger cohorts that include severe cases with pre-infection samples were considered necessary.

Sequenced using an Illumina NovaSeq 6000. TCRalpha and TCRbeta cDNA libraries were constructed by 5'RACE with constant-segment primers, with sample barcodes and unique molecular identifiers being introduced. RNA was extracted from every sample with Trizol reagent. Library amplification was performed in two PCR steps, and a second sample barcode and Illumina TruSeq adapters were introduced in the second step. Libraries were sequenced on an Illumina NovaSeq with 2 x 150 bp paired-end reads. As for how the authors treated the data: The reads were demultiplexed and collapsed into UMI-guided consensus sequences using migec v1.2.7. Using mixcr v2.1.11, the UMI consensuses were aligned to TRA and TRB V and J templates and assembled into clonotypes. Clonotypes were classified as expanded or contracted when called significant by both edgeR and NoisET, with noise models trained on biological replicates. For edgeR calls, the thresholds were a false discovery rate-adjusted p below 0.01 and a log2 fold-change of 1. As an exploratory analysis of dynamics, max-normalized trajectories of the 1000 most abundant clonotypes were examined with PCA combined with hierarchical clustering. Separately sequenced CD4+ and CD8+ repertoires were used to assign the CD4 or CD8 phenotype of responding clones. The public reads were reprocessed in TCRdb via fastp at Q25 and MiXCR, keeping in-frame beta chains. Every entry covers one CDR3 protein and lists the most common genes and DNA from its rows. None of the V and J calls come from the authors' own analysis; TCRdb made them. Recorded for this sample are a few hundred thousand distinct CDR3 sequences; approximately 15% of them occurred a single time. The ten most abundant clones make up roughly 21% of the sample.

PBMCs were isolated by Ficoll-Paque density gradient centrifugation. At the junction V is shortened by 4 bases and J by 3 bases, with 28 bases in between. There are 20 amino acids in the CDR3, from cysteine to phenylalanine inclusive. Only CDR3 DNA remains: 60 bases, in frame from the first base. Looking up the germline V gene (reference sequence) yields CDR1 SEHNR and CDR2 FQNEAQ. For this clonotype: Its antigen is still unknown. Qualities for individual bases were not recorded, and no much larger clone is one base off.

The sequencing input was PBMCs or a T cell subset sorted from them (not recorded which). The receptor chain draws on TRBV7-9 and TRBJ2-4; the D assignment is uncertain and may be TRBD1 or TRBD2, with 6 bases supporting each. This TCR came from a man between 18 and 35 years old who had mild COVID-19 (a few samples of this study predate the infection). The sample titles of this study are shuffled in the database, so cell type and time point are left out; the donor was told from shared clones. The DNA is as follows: TGTGCCAGCAGCTCCAGAGGGGGGATCGGGCAGCAGCAACTCAAAAACATTCAGTACTTC. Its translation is CASSSRGGIGQQQLKNIQYF.